What follows are 25 T cell receptor beta chains derived from one specimen sequenced in a study of cytomegalovirus exposure and HLA in healthy donors. PCR amplification relied on 60 Vbeta primers (plus 13 Jbeta primers). Assay used: immunoSEQ multiplex PCR; TCRdb lists only in-frame clones, some missing. The sample shows some 130,000 clones, just under 80% of them seen only once. Sequenced: PBMCs. The receptors were sampled from a man aged 25-45 years in good health.

The rearrangement links TRBV18 to TRBJ2-4, with D tentatively TRBD2 (5 bases). Trimming took off 6 bases at V and 3 bases at J, with 15 bases between the two ends. The CDR3 covers 15 residues. Per germline, CDR1 KGHSH and CDR2 LQKENI. CDR3: CASSSRLAGKNIQYF. The CDR3 nucleotides are TGTGCCAGCTCCTCCCGACTGGCGGGCAAAAACATTCAGTACTTC. The full variable domain, its missing parts supplied by reference TRBV18 and TRBJ2-4, is NAGVMQNPRHLVRRRGQEARLRCSPMKGHSHVYWYRQLPEEGLKFMVYLQKENIIDESGMPKERFSAEFPKEGPSILRIQQVVRGDSAAYFCASSSRLAGKNIQYFGAGTRLSVL.

This clone turned up a few times. The chain has TRBV7-9 and TRBJ1-3; D unclear. The CDR3 is 18 amino acids. Trimming removed 5 bases at V and 2 bases at J, with 22 bases between. Germline V lookup: CDR1 SEHNR, CDR2 FQNEAQ (reference sequence). Here the CDR3 reads CASSVLKIEGEPGNTIYF. DNA of the CDR3: TGTGCCAGCAGCGTTTTAAAAATTGAGGGTGAACCTGGAAACACCATATATTTT.

The chain joins TRBV7-2 to TRBJ1-1, with D possibly TRBD1 on 5 matching bases. CDR1 and CDR2 (germline): SGHTA, FQGNSA. CDR3 size: 13 residues. V was cut by 8 bases and J by 3 bases, with 13 bases left in between. CDR3 protein: CASGGQIDTEAFF. The DNA of the CDR3 is TGTGCCAGCGGCGGACAAATTGACACTGAAGCTTTCTTT.

The chain combines TRBV30 with TRBJ2-3; D uncertain. The CDR3 is 13 residues long. Germline CDR1 GTSNPN, CDR2 SVGIG (reference sequence). V was shortened by 0 bases and J by 4 bases, with 8 bases between the two germline ends. This chain's CDR3 is CAWSVRRSDTQYF. The CDR3 nucleotides read TGTGCCTGGAGTGTACGCAGGTCAGATACGCAGTATTTT.

The CDR3 here is CASSHTSRGMNTEAFF. The CDR3 region has the DNA TGTGCCAGCAGCCACACAAGCCGGGGAATGAACACTGAAGCTTTCTTT. The V call is TRBV4-2, the J call TRBJ1-1; D is ambiguous. Trimming took 3 bases from V and 0 from J, leaving 14 bases between them. Germline CDR1 LGHNA, CDR2 YNFKEQ. This CDR3 region has 16 residues.

This clone was recorded only once. The chain combines TRBV9 with TRBJ2-3, with TRBD2 matching 7 bases. The germline CDR1 and CDR2 sequences are SGDLS and YYNGEE. After removal of 0 bases from V and 3 bases from J, the junction contained 4 bases not matched to a gene. The CDR3 is made up of 15 amino acids. Written as DNA, the CDR3 is TGTGCCAGCAGCGTAGGCGGGAGATGGACAGATACGCAGTATTTT. Protein sequence: CASSVGGRWTDTQYF.

The V call is TRBV5-1, the J call TRBJ2-7, with TRBD1 as a possible D gene (8 bases). V shed 2 bases and J shed 2 bases, with 35 bases lying between them. The CDR3 covers 22 residues. The germline V gene has CDR1 SGHRS and CDR2 YFSETQ. The CDR3 DNA follows: TGCGCCAGCAGCTTACGGCCGGACAGGGTACAGGGAGGGACCTCCGGAACCTACGAGCAGTACTTC. Protein sequence: CASSLRPDRVQGGTSGTYEQYF.

The chain recombines TRBV19 with TRBJ2-4, with 8 bases lining up with TRBD1. The length of the CDR3 is 16 residues. Unmatched junction bases numbered 9, after V lost 3 bases and J lost 5 bases. Per the germline V gene, CDR1 is LNHDA and CDR2 is SQIVND (reference sequence). CDR3 nucleotide sequence: TGTGCCAGTAGTATGGTCTTGGGGACAGGTGAAAACATTCAGTACTTC. Translating it yields CASSMVLGTGENIQYF. The full variable domain, its missing parts supplied by reference TRBV19 and TRBJ2-4, is DGGITQSPKYLFRKEGQNVTLSCEQNLNHDAMYWYRQDPGQGLRLIYYSQIVNDFQKGDIAEGYSVSREKKESFPLTVTSAQKNPTAFYLCASSMVLGTGENIQYFGAGTRLSVL.

The V gene is TRBV11-1, the J gene TRBJ2-2, with 10 bases aligning to TRBD1. The CDR3 extends over 16 amino acids. Germline V gene lookup returns CDR1 SGHAT and CDR2 FQDESV (reference sequence). Trimming removed 6 bases from V and 7 bases from J; junction bases left unmatched: 11. The CDR3 sequence: CASRISGTGVHGELFF. The CDR3 nucleotides read TGTGCCAGCAGGATATCCGGGACAGGGGTACACGGGGAGCTGTTTTTT.

Concerning this clone itself: One junction end disagrees with the germline gene, perhaps due to a read error. The gene calls are TRBV6-6 and TRBJ2-4, with a weak D call TRBD1 (6 bases). The CDR3 is 13 residues long. Germline CDR1 MNHNY, CDR2 SVGAGI (reference sequence). The CDR3 loop reads CASSFSQGRHEFF. As DNA, the CDR3 is TGTGCCAGCAGTTTTTCACAGGGCCGTCATGAGTTCTTC.

V and J are TRBV2 and TRBJ2-7, with 12 bases lining up with TRBD2. This CDR3 has 14 residues. Germline V CDR1 and CDR2: SNHLY, FYNNEI. J was trimmed by 0 bases and V by 8 bases; bases with no gene match: 2. CDR3 amino acids: CASGGLAGSYEQYF. CDR3 nucleotide sequence: TGTGCCAGCGGGGGACTAGCGGGCTCCTACGAGCAGTACTTC.

This clone was detected only once. The chain links TRBV11-2 to TRBJ2-1; D call uncertain. Germline CDR1 SGHAT, CDR2 FQNNGV. The CDR3 covers 13 residues. The V and J ends lost 2 bases and 7 bases respectively, with 9 bases between them. The CDR3 spells CASSLNYLNEQFF. The CDR3 region has the DNA TGTGCCAGCAGCTTAAATTATTTGAATGAGCAGTTCTTC. The complete variable domain, with remaining parts taken from reference TRBV11-2 and TRBJ2-1, reads EAGVAQSPRYKIIEKRQSVAFWCNPISGHATLYWYQQILGQGPKLLIQFQNNGVVDDSQLPKDRFSAERLKGVDSTLKIQPAKLEDSAVYLCASSLNYLNEQFFGPGTRLTVL.

Comment on this clone: Relative to the germline gene, one junction end is altered; a read error may explain this. CDR3 amino acids: CSSSLQTGEGYTF. Written as DNA, the CDR3 is TGTTCCAGCAGCTTACAAACAGGGGAAGGCTACACCTTC. The gene calls are TRBV7-9 and TRBJ1-2, with 7 nucleotides matching TRBD1. This CDR3 spans 13 amino acids. CDR1 and CDR2 from the germline V gene are SEHNR and FQNEAQ (reference sequence).

On this clone: At one end, the junction sequence differs from germline, possibly due to a read error. Other DNA sequences from this sample encode an identical CDR3 as well. The CDR3 sequence is CSVEAGASTDTQYF. CDR3 nucleotide sequence: TGCAGCGTAGAAGCAGGGGCTAGCACAGATACGCAGTATTTT. The genes are TRBV29-1 and TRBJ2-3; D may be TRBD1 (6 bases). The CDR3 has 14 residues. Germline values: CDR1 SQVTM, CDR2 ANQGSEA.

V and J are TRBV7-9 and TRBJ2-5; TRBD1 matches at 10 bases. CDR1 and CDR2 from the germline V gene are SEHNR and FQNEAQ (reference sequence). CDR3 size: 12 residues. The ends lost 5 bases at V and 10 bases at J; junction bases unmatched: 4. The CDR3 DNA reads as TGTGCCAGCAGCCCGGACAGGGGGGTCCAGTACTTC. Protein: CASSPDRGVQYF. The full variable domain, with the rest looked up from reference TRBV7-9 and TRBJ2-5, is DTGVSQNPRHKITKRGQNVTFRCDPISEHNRLYWYRQTLGQGPEFLTYFQNEAQLEKSRLLSDRFSAERPKGSFSTLEIQRTEQGDSAMYLCASSPDRGVQYFGPGTRLLVL.

The chain links TRBV29-1 to TRBJ1-2, with D unresolved. The CDR3 has 14 amino acids. The germline gives CDR1 SQVTM, CDR2 ANQGSEA. V was clipped by 7 bases and J by 4 bases, with 19 bases between them. Here the CDR3 DNA reads TGCAGCGCTGGGCCCCTGGCCTCGCCCTATGGCTACACCTTC. This sequence encodes CSAGPLASPYGYTF. Full variable domain (outside the CDR3, taken from reference TRBV29-1 and TRBJ1-2): SAVISQKPSRDICQRGTSLTIQCQVDSQVTMMFWYRQQPGQSLTLIATANQGSEATYESGFVIDKFPISRPNLTFSTLTVSNMSPEDSSIYLCSAGPLASPYGYTFGSGTRLTVV.

The V gene is TRBV19, the J gene TRBJ2-5; tentatively, D is TRBD1 (6 bases). TRBJ2-7 matches the DNA end more closely, so the J call is doubtful. Germline CDR1 reads LNHDA; CDR2 reads SQIVND (reference sequence). The CDR3 sequence is 11 residues long. The CDR3 sequence: CASSQGFEQYF. CDR3 DNA: TGTGCCAGTAGCCAGGGGTTCGAGCAGTACTTC.

As to this clone: This specimen includes other DNA sequences encoding the same CDR3. The rearrangement joins TRBV6-4 to TRBJ2-1; a possible D gene is TRBD2 (6 bases). The CDR3 covers 14 residues. V gave up 10 bases and J gave up 5 bases, with 18 bases separating them. Germline V gene data show CDR1 as MRHNA and CDR2 as SNTAGT. The CDR3 DNA follows: TGTGCCACCTCGAGGAGGGACGGGGACAATGAGCAGTTCTTC. Its protein is CATSRRDGDNEQFF.

This clone was recorded a few times. The chain uses TRBV2 and TRBJ1-2, with 8 bases matching TRBD1. This CDR3 is 16 amino acids long. The ends lost 6 bases at V and 1 base at J; junction bases unmatched: 10. Germline V CDR1 and CDR2: SNHLY, FYNNEI. CDR3: CASRAPTGENNYGYTF. CDR3 coding DNA: TGTGCCAGCAGGGCCCCGACAGGGGAGAATAACTATGGCTACACCTTC.

The chain carries TRBV6-5 and TRBJ2-1; a weak D match, TRBD1 (6 bases). V was trimmed by 2 bases and J by 6 bases, leaving 14 bases between them. The V gene's germline CDR1 is MNHEY and CDR2 SVGAGI. The CDR3 is made up of 15 amino acids. The CDR3 DNA follows: TGTGCCAGCAGTTACAGGGGGTCTTCGGGCAATGAGCAGTTCTTC. Protein sequence: CASSYRGSSGNEQFF.

This clone was counted only a few times. The rearrangement uses TRBV7-3 and TRBJ2-5; TRBD2 matches 13 bases. The J call may not be correct, given that the DNA end is closer to TRBJ2-7. Germline CDR1 SGHTA, CDR2 FQGTGA. CDR3 size: 15 residues. The CDR3 coding sequence is TGTGCCAGCAGCTCCTCGGGACTAGCGGGATACGAGCAGTACTTC. This codes for CASSSSGLAGYEQYF.

V usage is TRBV7-3 and J usage is TRBJ1-1; D call uncertain. Germline values: CDR1 SGHTA, CDR2 FQGTGA. Trimming took off 5 bases at V and 1 base at J, with 8 bases between the two ends. The CDR3 runs to 13 residues. The CDR3 is CASSISKNTEAFF. The CDR3 bases are TGTGCCAGCAGCATCAGTAAGAACACTGAAGCTTTCTTT.

The rearrangement uses TRBV9 and TRBJ2-7, with D possibly matching TRBD2 (6 bases). Germline CDR1 reads SGDLS; CDR2 reads YYNGEE. CDR3 length: 14 residues. The V end lost 2 bases, the J end lost 3 bases, and 12 bases lay between the germline ends. CDR3 in DNA: TGTGCCAGCAGCGTCCGGGAGTCGGACTACGAGCAGTACTTC. It is translated as CASSVRESDYEQYF.

The CDR3 DNA is TGTGCCAGCAGCGGACAGGGGGAAAACTACGAGCAGTACTTC. As protein: CASSGQGENYEQYF. V and J are TRBV5-6 and TRBJ2-5; TRBD1 matches 10 bases. The DNA end lines up better with TRBJ2-7; the J call may be wrong. CDR3 length: 14 amino acids. CDR1 SGHDT and CDR2 YYEEEE come from the germline V gene.

The sample holds one count of this clone. CDR3 residues: CASRYNTGIGYTF. The CDR3 bases are TGTGCCAGCAGATATAACACAGGGATCGGCTACACCTTC. The genes are TRBV7-2 and TRBJ1-2; tentative D call: TRBD1 (6 bases). V was pared by 6 bases and J by 8 bases, with 16 bases between. This CDR3 spans 13 amino acids. The germline CDR1 and CDR2 sequences are SGHTA and FQGNSA.